These 9 T cell receptor beta chains were all obtained from the same sample, sequenced in a study of T cell responses to AZD1222 COVID-19 vaccine. Generated by immunoSEQ multiplex PCR, the TCRdb table keeps only in-frame clones and is missing some. The sample yields about 190,000 clones, 90% to 95% seen once. Sequencing used peripheral blood, obtained 28 days after the second dose of the MenACWY control vaccine. These receptors originate from an adult who received the MenACWY meningococcal vaccine as a control.

This CDR3 reads CASSFGTESGNTIYF. The DNA for the CDR3 is TGTGCCAGCAGCTTTGGGACAGAATCTGGAAACACCATATATTTT. The V gene is TRBV7-3, the J gene TRBJ1-3; 7 bases are a match to TRBD1. Germline CDR1 reads SGHTA; CDR2 reads FQGTGA. CDR3 size: 15 residues. Trimming at V came to 3 bases and at J to 1 base, leaving 3 bases not matched to a gene.

The chain has TRBV19 and TRBJ2-5; D call uncertain. Germline V gives CDR1 LNHDA, CDR2 SQIVND (reference sequence). The V gene lost 1 base and the J gene lost 3 bases, with 3 bases spanning the gap. There are 12 residues in the CDR3. Here the CDR3 reads CASSIAEETQYF. The CDR3, as DNA: TGTGCCAGTAGTATAGCCGAAGAGACCCAGTACTTC. Drawing the rest from reference TRBV19 and TRBJ2-5, the complete variable domain is DGGITQSPKYLFRKEGQNVTLSCEQNLNHDAMYWYRQDPGQGLRLIYYSQIVNDFQKGDIAEGYSVSREKKESFPLTVTSAQKNPTAFYLCASSIAEETQYFGPGTRLLVL.

This chain uses TRBV12-5 with TRBJ2-7, with D unclear. The CDR3 contains 12 residues. Germline loops: CDR1 LGHNT, CDR2 FRNRAP. The V and J ends lost 1 base and 5 bases respectively, with 6 bases between them. CDR3 amino acids: CASGLGRDEQYF. CDR3 nucleotide sequence: TGTGCTAGTGGTTTGGGACGGGACGAGCAGTACTTC.

This sequence joins TRBV24-1 and TRBJ2-7; 9 bases agree with TRBD1. V was pared by 7 bases and J by 5 bases, with 5 bases of the junction left unmatched. The CDR3 covers 13 residues. Germline V CDR1 and CDR2: KGHDR, SFDVKD. The CDR3 sequence: CATRGQGSHEQYF. CDR3 DNA sequence: TGTGCCACCAGGGGACAGGGTAGCCACGAGCAGTACTTC.

V is TRBV5-1 and J is TRBJ2-2; TRBD2 agrees at 15 bases. V lost 4 bases to trimming and J lost 7 bases; unmatched junction nucleotides: 14. Per germline, CDR1 SGHRS and CDR2 YFSETQ. The CDR3 is made up of 19 amino acids. In DNA, the CDR3 is TGCGCCAGCAGCCCGGGGACTAGCGGGGGGCCCACGAGAGGCGGGGAGCTGTTTTTT. Amino acids: CASSPGTSGGPTRGGELFF.

This chain connects TRBV20-1 to TRBJ1-1; no reliable D call. The CDR3 loop spans 13 amino acids. CDR1 is DFQATT, CDR2 SNEGSKA, per germline (reference sequence). Trimming took 3 bases from V and 0 from J, leaving 8 bases between them. CDR3 residues: CSASGRMNTEAFF. The CDR3 nucleotides are TGCAGTGCTAGTGGCAGGATGAACACTGAAGCTTTCTTT.

The CDR3 sequence is CAISALGGTNTGELFF. CDR3 bases: TGTGCCATCAGTGCCTTGGGCGGGACGAACACCGGGGAGCTGTTTTTT. This chain joins TRBV10-3 and TRBJ2-2; tentative D call: TRBD2 (6 bases). V was cut by 4 bases and J by 0 bases, with 12 bases left in between. There are 16 residues in the CDR3. Germline CDR1 is ENHRY and CDR2 is SYGVKD.

This clone was counted between two and nine times. V is TRBV7-9 and J is TRBJ2-2; TRBD1 matches at 10 bases. The CDR3 contains 14 residues. CDR1 and CDR2 from the germline V gene are SEHNR and FQNEAQ (reference sequence). V lost 5 bases to trimming and J lost 13 bases; unmatched junction nucleotides: 10. The CDR3 is CASSRIGQGDPLFF. CDR3 sequence (DNA): TGTGCCAGCAGCAGAATCGGACAGGGGGATCCGCTGTTTTTT.

The chain combines TRBV25-1 with TRBJ1-6; the D is unclear. Trimming shortened V by 6 bases and J by 6 bases, and 12 bases separated the two germline ends. The CDR3 sequence is 14 residues long. Germline CDR1 MGHDK, CDR2 SYGVNS. CDR3 sequence (DNA): TGTGCCAGCAGGTCCCCGGGTCGTAATTCACCCCTCCACTTT. This gives the protein CASRSPGRNSPLHF.